This TCR beta chain was identified in a study of cytomegalovirus exposure and HLA in healthy donors. Study background: The approximately 120 validation repertoires used the same platform as the roughly 670 first-cohort repertoires, a later analysis reported.

V gave up 1 base and J gave up 5 bases; unmatched junction bases: 4. Germline V lookup: CDR1 LGHNA, CDR2 YNFKEQ. The CDR3 contains 15 residues. This table comes from immunoSEQ multiplex PCR, and its TCRdb copy is limited to in-frame clones, with some not included. The sample consists of about 160,000 clones, 85% of them appearing once. Study-wide points: Most TCR sequences were seen very rarely across donors, but some public TCRs occurred in many. In vitro assays verified that three CMV-associated chains recognized CMV antigens specifically.

The validation cohort, a group of 120 subjects, included the donors and was separate from the approximately 680-subject first cohort. Concerning this clone: What it binds is unknown.

The sequence derives from a man aged 25 to 40 in good health and CMV-seropositive. This rearrangement joins TRBV4-2 to TRBJ2-3, with 9 bases matching TRBD2. Sample: PBMCs. The CDR3 is CASSQGAGGVDTQYF. The CDR3 DNA reads as TGTGCCAGCAGCCAAGGAGCGGGGGGTGTAGATACGCAGTATTTT.